The 15 T cell receptor beta chains below were found in one sample sequenced in a study of blood T cell repertoires in COVID-19. The repertoire was sequenced with immunoSEQ multiplex PCR; TCRdb's copy has only in-frame clones and lacks some. Of about 240,000 clones in the sample, approximately 84% were seen once. Sequencing was done on a sample of peripheral blood. Source of these receptors: a woman in her twenties or thirties who had recovered from COVID-19.

The chain couples TRBV30 to TRBJ1-6; tentatively, D is TRBD1 (5 bases). Per germline, CDR1 GTSNPN and CDR2 SVGIG (reference sequence). This CDR3 is 15 amino acids long. V was trimmed by 2 bases and J by 7 bases, leaving 15 bases between them. The CDR3 loop reads CAWSTLGGKNSPLHF. The CDR3 DNA reads TGTGCCTGGAGTACCCTGGGGGGAAAAAATTCACCCCTCCACTTT.

The J gene is TRBJ1-2, the V gene TRBV5-4, with TRBD1 matching over 7 bases. The CDR3 totals 13 residues. The ends lost 4 bases at V and 10 bases at J; junction bases unmatched: 10. CDR1 is SGHNT and CDR2 is YYREEE in the germline V gene (reference sequence). DNA for the CDR3: TGTGCCAGCAGCACCGACCGACAGGGTGTCTACACCTTC. Translation gives CASSTDRQGVYTF. The entire variable domain, with the rest obtained from reference TRBV5-4 and TRBJ1-2, is as follows: ETGVTQSPTHLIKTRGQQVTLRCSSQSGHNTVSWYQQALGQGPQFIFQYYREEENGRGNFPPRFSGLQFPNYSSELNVNALELDDSALYLCASSTDRQGVYTFGSGTRLTVV.

The chain links TRBV7-2 to TRBJ2-1, with 7 nucleotides matching TRBD1. Germline CDR1 is SGHTA and CDR2 is FQGNSA. The CDR3 extends over 15 amino acids. V shed 4 bases and J 4 bases; nucleotides not matched to a gene: 7. Here the CDR3 reads CASSSPGQFYNEQFF. The CDR3 DNA reads TGTGCCAGCAGCTCCCCGGGACAGTTTTACAATGAGCAGTTCTTC.

The chain joins TRBV5-1 to TRBJ2-7; 12 nucleotides align to TRBD2. V lost 5 bases and J lost 3; bases outside the gene matches: 9. The germline CDR1 and CDR2 sequences are SGHRS and YFSETQ. CDR3 length: 16 residues. DNA for the CDR3: TGCGCCAGCAGGGGTTGGACTAGCGGGACTTACTACGAGCAGTACTTC. It is translated as CASRGWTSGTYYEQYF.

The CDR3 spells CASSQETGTANYGYTF. The CDR3 nucleotides are TGTGCCAGCTCACAGGAAACCGGGACAGCAAACTATGGCTACACCTTC. The chain recombines TRBV18 with TRBJ1-2; 7 bases agree with TRBD1. The CDR3 runs to 16 residues. The germline V gene encodes CDR1 KGHSH and CDR2 LQKENI. V shed 4 bases and J 2 bases; nucleotides not matched to a gene: 10. The full variable domain, in which reference TRBV18 and TRBJ1-2 provide the parts outside the CDR3, is NAGVMQNPRHLVRRRGQEARLRCSPMKGHSHVYWYRQLPEEGLKFMVYLQKENIIDESGMPKERFSAEFPKEGPSILRIQQVVRGDSAAYFCASSQETGTANYGYTFGSGTRLTVV.

The chain couples TRBV29-1 to TRBJ2-1; D might be TRBD1 (5 bases). The CDR3 has 16 amino acids. Germline V gene lookup returns CDR1 SQVTM and CDR2 ANQGSEA. Trimming stripped 2 bases from V and 5 bases from J, with 19 bases between. The CDR3 bases are TGCAGCGTTGAACGAAGGGGAAGTGGACGGGACAATGAGCAGTTCTTC. Its protein is CSVERRGSGRDNEQFF.

This sequence joins TRBV6-2 or TRBV6-3 and TRBJ2-7, with D possibly matching TRBD1 (6 bases). Per the germline V gene, CDR1 is MNHEY and CDR2 is SVGEGT. CDR3 length: 14 amino acids. V lost 5 bases and J lost 6, with 17 bases in between. The CDR3 DNA is TGTGCCAGCAGTGGAGAAACCCTCAGGGGCGAGCAGTACTTC. Translated: CASSGETLRGEQYF.

The chain employs TRBV5-1 and TRBJ1-1; D is unresolved. The CDR3 consists of 15 residues. Germline CDR1 is SGHRS and CDR2 is YFSETQ. The germline V and J ends were trimmed by 0 bases and 4 bases, with 13 bases remaining between them. CDR3 DNA: TGCGCCAGCAGCTTGGCCATAGGAGGGATCACTGAAGCTTTCTTT. Its translation: CASSLAIGGITEAFF.

This sequence joins TRBV5-8 and TRBJ1-6; D gene unclear. The CDR3 covers 18 residues. Germline CDR1 reads SGHTS; CDR2 reads YDEGEE. Between the trimmed V and J ends, which lost 0 bases and 7 bases, there was a span of 20 bases. The CDR3 is CASSLVGGPGRTNSPLHF. CDR3 nucleotides: TGTGCCAGCAGCTTGGTAGGTGGTCCGGGAAGAACGAATTCACCCCTCCACTTT.

This chain links TRBV10-2 with TRBJ1-2; D might be TRBD1 (6 bases). V was shortened by 3 bases and J by 1 base, with 15 bases between the two germline ends. CDR1 WSHSY and CDR2 SAAADI come from the germline V gene. The CDR3 totals 16 residues. The CDR3 DNA follows: TGCGCCAGCAGTGAATTGGGGGGCGGGAGTAACTATGGCTACACCTTC. This sequence encodes CASSELGGGSNYGYTF.

The rearrangement uses TRBV5-1 and TRBJ2-1; 13 nucleotides match TRBD2. V gave up 4 bases and J gave up 0 bases; unmatched junction bases: 7. CDR3 length: 18 amino acids. Germline loops: CDR1 SGHRS, CDR2 YFSETQ. The CDR3 sequence is CASSPGLAGWSSYNEQFF. CDR3 nucleotides: TGCGCCAGCAGCCCGGGACTAGCGGGGTGGAGCTCCTACAATGAGCAGTTCTTC.

Remarks on this clone: A much larger clone differs by one base, so this may be a read error. The rearrangement uses TRBV7-3 and TRBJ1-1; D uncertain. Germline V CDR1 and CDR2: SGHTA, FQGTGA. This CDR3 region has 13 residues. Trimming took 2 bases from V and 0 from J, leaving 4 bases between them. CDR3: CASSLEMNTEAFF. The CDR3 DNA reads TGTGCCAGCAGCTTAGAGATGAACACTGAAGCTTTCTTT.

The chain has TRBV5-1 and TRBJ2-1; 7 bases line up with TRBD1. The CDR3 has 15 residues. Germline loops: CDR1 SGHRS, CDR2 YFSETQ. Trimming at V came to 4 bases and at J to 6 bases, leaving 10 bases not matched to a gene. CDR3 bases: TGCGCCAGCAGCCCCGACAGGGTATACGCCAATGAGCAGTTCTTC. It codes for CASSPDRVYANEQFF.

The rearrangement joins TRBV11-2 to TRBJ2-5; D not certain. The V end was cut by 3 bases, the J end by 5 bases, with 13 bases between. The CDR3 runs to 14 residues. The germline V gene encodes CDR1 SGHAT and CDR2 FQNNGV. The CDR3 loop is CASSLPSRWETQYF. As DNA, the CDR3 is TGTGCCAGCAGCTTGCCTAGTCGGTGGGAGACCCAGTACTTC.

This chain joins TRBV2 and TRBJ1-3; no definite D call. This CDR3 has 13 residues. Germline V gene data show CDR1 as SNHLY and CDR2 as FYNNEI. V lost 6 bases and J lost 0, with 6 bases in between. The CDR3, as DNA: TGTGCCAGCAGCAGAGGCTCTGGAAACACCATATATTTT. Amino acids: CASSRGSGNTIYF.